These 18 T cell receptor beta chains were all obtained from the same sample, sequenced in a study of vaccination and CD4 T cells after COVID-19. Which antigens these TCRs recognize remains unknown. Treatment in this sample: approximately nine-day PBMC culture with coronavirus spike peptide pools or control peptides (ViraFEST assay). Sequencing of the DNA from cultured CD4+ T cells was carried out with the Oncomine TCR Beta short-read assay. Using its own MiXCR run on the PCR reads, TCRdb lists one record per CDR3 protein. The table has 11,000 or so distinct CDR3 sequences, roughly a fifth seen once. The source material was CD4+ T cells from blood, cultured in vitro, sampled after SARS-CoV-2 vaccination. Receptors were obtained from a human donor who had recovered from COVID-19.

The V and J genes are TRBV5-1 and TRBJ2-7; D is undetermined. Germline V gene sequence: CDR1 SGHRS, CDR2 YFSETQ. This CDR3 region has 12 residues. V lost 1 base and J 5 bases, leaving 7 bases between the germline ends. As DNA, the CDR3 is TGCGCCAGCAGCTTGAACCGGGACGAGCAGTACTTC. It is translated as CASSLNRDEQYF.

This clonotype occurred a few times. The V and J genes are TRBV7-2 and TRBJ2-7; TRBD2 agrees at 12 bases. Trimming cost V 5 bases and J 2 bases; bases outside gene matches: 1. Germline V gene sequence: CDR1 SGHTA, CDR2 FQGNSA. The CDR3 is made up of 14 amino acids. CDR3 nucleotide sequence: TGTGCCAGCAGCCGACTAGCGGGAGCCTACGAGCAGTACTTC. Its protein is CASSRLAGAYEQYF. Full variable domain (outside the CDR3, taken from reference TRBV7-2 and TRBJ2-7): GAGVSQSPSNKVTEKGKDVELRCDPISGHTALYWYRQSLGQGLEFLIYFQGNSAPDKSGLPSDRFSAERTGGSVSTLTIQRTQQEDSAVYLCASSRLAGAYEQYFGPGTRLTVT.

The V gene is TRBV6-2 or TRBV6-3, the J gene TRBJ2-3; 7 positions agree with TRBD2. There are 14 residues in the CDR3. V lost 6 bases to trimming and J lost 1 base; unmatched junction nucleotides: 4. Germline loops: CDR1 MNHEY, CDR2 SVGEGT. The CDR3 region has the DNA TGTGCCAGCAGGCGCACTAGCGGCACAGATACGCAGTATTTT. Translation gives CASRRTSGTDTQYF.

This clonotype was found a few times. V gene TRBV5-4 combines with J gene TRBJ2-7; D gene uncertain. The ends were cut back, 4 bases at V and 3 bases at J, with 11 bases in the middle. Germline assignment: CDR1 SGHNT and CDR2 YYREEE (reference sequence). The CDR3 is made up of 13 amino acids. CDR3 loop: CASSSLGYYEQYF. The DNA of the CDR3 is TGTGCCAGCAGCAGCCTAGGGTACTACGAGCAGTACTTC.

The CDR3 spells CASSRASGQESPLHF. DNA for the CDR3: TGTGCCAGCAGCCGAGCCTCAGGGCAGGAATCACCCCTCCACTTT. The V gene is TRBV5-6, the J gene TRBJ1-6; possibly TRBD1 for D (5 bases). Trimming removed 4 bases from V and 10 bases from J, with 18 bases in between. The CDR3 sequence is 15 residues long. Germline CDR1 is SGHDT and CDR2 is YYEEEE.

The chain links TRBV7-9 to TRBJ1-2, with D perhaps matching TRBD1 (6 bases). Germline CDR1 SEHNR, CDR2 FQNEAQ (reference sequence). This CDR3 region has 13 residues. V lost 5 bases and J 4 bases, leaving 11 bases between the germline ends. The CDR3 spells CASSPDRLYGYTF. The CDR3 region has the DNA TGTGCCAGCAGCCCCGACAGGCTCTATGGCTACACCTTC.

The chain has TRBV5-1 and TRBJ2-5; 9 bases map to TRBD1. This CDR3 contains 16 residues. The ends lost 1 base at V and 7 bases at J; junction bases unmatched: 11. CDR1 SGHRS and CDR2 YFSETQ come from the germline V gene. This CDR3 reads CASSLSRGQGRGTQYF. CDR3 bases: TGCGCCAGCAGCTTGAGTAGGGGACAGGGTCGCGGGACCCAGTACTTC. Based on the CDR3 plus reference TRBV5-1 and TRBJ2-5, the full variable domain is KAGVTQTPRYLIKTRGQQVTLSCSPISGHRSVSWYQQTPGQGLQFLFEYFSETQRNKGNFPGRFSGRQFSNSRSEMNVSTLELGDSALYLCASSLSRGQGRGTQYFGPGTRLLVL.

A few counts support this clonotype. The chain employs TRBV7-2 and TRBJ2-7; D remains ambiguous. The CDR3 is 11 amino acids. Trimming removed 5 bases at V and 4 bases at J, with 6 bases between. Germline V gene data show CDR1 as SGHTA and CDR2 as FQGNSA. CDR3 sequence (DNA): TGTGCCAGCAGCCCTCAATACGAGCAGTACTTC. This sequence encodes CASSPQYEQYF.

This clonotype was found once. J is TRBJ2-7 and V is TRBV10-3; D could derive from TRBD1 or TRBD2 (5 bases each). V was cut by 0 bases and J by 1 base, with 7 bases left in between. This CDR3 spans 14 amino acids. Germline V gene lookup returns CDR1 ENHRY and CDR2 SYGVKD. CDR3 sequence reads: CAISESGPSYEQYF. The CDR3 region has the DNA TGTGCCATCAGTGAGTCGGGACCTTCCTACGAGCAGTACTTC.

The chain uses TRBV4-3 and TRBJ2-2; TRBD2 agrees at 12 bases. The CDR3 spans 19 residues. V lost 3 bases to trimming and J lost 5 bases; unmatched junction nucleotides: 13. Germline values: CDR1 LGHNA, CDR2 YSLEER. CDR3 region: CASSHKRTSGISRTGELFF. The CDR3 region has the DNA TGCGCCAGCAGCCACAAGAGGACTAGCGGGATCTCGCGGACCGGGGAGCTGTTTTTT.

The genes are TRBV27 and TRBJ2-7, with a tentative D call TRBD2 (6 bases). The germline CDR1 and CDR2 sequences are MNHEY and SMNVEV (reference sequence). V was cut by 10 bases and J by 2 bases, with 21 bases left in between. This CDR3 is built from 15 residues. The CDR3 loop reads CATRRSSGVPYEQYF. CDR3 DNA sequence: TGTGCCACCCGTCGGAGTAGCGGTGTCCCCTACGAGCAGTACTTC.

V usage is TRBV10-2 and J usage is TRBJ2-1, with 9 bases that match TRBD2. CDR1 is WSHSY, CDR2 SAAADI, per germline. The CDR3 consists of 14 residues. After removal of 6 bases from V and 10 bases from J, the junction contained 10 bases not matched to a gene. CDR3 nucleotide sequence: TGCGCCAGCAGAGATCCGGGACTAGCTCGGGAGCAGTTCTTC. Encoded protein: CASRDPGLAREQFF.

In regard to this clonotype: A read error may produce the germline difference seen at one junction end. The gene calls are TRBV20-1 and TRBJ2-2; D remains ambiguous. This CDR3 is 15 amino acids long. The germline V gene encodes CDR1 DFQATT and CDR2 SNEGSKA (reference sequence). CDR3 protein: CGARDFRRNTGELFF. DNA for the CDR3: TGCGGTGCTAGAGATTTCCGACGGAACACCGGGGAGCTGTTTTTT.

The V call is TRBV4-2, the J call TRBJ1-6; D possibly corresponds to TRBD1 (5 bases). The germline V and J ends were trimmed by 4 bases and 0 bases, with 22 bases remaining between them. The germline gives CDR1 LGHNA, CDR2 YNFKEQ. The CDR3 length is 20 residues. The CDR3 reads CASSRVDGWQGGSYNSPLHF. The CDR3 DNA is TGTGCCAGCAGCCGGGTAGACGGATGGCAGGGAGGCTCCTATAATTCACCCCTCCACTTT.

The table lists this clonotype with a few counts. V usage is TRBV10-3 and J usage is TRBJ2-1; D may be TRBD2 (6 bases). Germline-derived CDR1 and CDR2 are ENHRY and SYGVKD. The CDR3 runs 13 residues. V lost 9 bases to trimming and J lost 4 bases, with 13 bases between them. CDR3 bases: TGTGCCATTTCACTAGCAGAATACAATGAGCAGTTCTTC. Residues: CAISLAEYNEQFF.

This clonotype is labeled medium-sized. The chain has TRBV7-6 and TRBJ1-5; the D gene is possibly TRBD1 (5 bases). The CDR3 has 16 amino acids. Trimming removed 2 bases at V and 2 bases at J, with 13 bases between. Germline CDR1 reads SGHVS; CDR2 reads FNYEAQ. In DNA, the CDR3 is TGTGCCAGCAGCTTAAGGGCAGGGAGTGGCAATCAGCCCCAGCATTTT. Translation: CASSLRAGSGNQPQHF.

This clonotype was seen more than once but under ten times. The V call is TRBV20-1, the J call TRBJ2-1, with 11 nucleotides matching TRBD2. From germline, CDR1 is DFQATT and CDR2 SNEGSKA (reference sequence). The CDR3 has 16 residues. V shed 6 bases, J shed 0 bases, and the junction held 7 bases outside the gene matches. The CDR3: CSAGIAGGSSYNEQFF. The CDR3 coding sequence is TGCAGTGCAGGCATAGCGGGAGGGAGCTCCTACAATGAGCAGTTCTTC.

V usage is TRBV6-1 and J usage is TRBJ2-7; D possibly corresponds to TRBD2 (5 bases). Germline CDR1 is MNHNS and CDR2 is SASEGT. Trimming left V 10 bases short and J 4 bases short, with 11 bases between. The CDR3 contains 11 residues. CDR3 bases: TGTGCCAACCCCCAGCGGTACGAGCAGTACTTC. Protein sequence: CANPQRYEQYF.